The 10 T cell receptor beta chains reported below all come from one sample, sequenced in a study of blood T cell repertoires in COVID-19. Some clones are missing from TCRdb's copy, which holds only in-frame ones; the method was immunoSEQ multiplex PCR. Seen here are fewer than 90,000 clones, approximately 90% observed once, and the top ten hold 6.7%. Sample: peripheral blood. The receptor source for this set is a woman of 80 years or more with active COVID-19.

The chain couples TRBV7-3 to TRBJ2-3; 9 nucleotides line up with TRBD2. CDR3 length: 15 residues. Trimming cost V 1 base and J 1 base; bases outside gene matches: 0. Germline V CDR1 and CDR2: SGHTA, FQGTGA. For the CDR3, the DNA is TGTGCCAGCAGCTTAATAGCGGGAGGCACAGATACGCAGTATTTT. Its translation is CASSLIAGGTDTQYF.

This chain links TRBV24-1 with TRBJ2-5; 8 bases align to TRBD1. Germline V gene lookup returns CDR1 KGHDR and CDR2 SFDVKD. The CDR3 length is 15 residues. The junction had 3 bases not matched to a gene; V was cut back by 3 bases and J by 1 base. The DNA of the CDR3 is TGTGCCACCAGTGATCCGACAGGGGCCCAAGAGACCCAGTACTTC. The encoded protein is CATSDPTGAQETQYF.

DNA for the CDR3: TGTGCCAGCAGTCCTCGGAGGGCCCTAAGCACAGATACGCAGTATTTT. This gives the protein CASSPRRALSTDTQYF. V and J are TRBV28 and TRBJ2-3; weak D call: TRBD2 (6 bases). CDR1 MDHEN and CDR2 SYDVKM come from the germline V gene. Trimming stripped 5 bases from V and 0 bases from J, with 15 bases between. The CDR3 totals 16 residues.

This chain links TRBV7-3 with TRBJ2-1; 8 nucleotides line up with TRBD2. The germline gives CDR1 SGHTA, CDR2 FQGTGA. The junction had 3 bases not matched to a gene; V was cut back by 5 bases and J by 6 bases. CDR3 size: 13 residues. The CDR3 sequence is CASSPGGINEQFF. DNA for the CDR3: TGTGCCAGCAGCCCGGGGGGGATCAATGAGCAGTTCTTC.

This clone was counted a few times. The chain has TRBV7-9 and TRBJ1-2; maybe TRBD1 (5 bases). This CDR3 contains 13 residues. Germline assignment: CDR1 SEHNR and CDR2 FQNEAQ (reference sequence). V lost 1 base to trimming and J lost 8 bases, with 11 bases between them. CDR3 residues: CASSLVRVEGYTF. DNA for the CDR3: TGTGCCAGCAGCTTAGTCAGGGTCGAAGGCTACACCTTC.

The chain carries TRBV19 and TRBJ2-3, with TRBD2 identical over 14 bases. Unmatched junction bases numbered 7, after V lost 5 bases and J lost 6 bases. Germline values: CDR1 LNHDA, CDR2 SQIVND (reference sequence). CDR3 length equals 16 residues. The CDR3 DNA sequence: TGTGCCAGTAGTGTGACTAGCGGGAGGGTCCCTGATACGCAGTATTTT. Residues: CASSVTSGRVPDTQYF.

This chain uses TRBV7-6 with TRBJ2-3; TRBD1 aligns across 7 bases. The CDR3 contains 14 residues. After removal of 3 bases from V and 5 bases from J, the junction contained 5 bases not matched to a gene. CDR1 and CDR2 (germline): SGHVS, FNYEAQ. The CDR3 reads CASSFTWTGDTQYF. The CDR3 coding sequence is TGTGCCAGCAGCTTCACTTGGACAGGAGATACGCAGTATTTT.

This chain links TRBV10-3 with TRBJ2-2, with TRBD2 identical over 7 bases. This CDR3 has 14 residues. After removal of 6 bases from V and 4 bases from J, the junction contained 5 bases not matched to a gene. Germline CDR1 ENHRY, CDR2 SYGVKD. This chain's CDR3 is CAISSSGRTGELFF. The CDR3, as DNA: TGTGCCATCAGCTCTAGCGGCCGCACCGGGGAGCTGTTTTTT.

DNA of the CDR3: TGTGCCAGCAGTTACTCGACAGGGACATACGAGCAGTACTTC. Its protein product is CASSYSTGTYEQYF. The chain combines TRBV6-5 with TRBJ2-7; 7 bases line up with TRBD1. V trimming: 0 bases; J trimming: 4 bases; junction bases outside the gene matches: 3. Per germline, CDR1 MNHEY and CDR2 SVGAGI. CDR3 length: 14 amino acids.

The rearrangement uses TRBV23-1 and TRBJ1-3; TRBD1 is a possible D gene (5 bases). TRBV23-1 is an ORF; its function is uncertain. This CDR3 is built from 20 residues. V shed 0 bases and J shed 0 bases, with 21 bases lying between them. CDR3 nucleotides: TGCGCCAGCAGTCAATCTTATGGCGAAGGGGTTGTGCCCTCTGGAAACACCATATATTTT. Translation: CASSQSYGEGVVPSGNTIYF.